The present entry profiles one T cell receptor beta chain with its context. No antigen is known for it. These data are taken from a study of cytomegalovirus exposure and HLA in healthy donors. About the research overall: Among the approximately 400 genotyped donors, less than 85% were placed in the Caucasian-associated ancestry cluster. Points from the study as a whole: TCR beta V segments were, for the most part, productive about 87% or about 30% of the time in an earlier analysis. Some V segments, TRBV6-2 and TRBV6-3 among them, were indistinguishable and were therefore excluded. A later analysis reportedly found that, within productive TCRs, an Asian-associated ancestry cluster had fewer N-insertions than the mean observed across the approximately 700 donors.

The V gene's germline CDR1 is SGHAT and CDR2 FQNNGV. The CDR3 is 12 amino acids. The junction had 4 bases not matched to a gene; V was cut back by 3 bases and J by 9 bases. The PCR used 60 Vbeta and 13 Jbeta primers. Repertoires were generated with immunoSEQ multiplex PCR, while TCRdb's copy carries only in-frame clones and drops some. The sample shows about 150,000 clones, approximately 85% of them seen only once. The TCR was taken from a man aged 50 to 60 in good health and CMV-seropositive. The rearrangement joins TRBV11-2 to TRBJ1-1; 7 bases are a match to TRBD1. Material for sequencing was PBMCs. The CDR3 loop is CASSFVQGKAFF. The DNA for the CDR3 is TGTGCCAGCAGCTTCGTACAGGGGAAAGCTTTCTTT. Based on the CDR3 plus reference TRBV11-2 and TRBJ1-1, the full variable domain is EAGVAQSPRYKIIEKRQSVAFWCNPISGHATLYWYQQILGQGPKLLIQFQNNGVVDDSQLPKDRFSAERLKGVDSTLKIQPAKLEDSAVYLCASSFVQGKAFFGQGTRLTVV.